Shown below are 22 T cell receptor beta chains from a single sample sequenced in a study of shared clonotypes between healthy human individuals. Produced via immunoSEQ multiplex PCR; TCRdb's table is partial and in-frame only. The profile shows 2,500,000 or so clones, over 85% of them singletons. The material sequenced was naive CD4+ T cells from PBMCs. Specified subset: CD45RA+ positively selected. The source of these receptors is a man in his late teens or twenties in good health. Some clones in this sample may be carry-over from other donors' samples.

In regard to this clone: The same CDR3 is also encoded by other DNA sequences in this sample. This chain uses TRBV6-5 with TRBJ1-1, with 8 bases matching TRBD1. In germline, CDR1 is MNHEY, CDR2 SVGAGI. CDR3 length: 15 residues. The ends lost 0 bases at V and 5 bases at J; junction bases unmatched: 5. The DNA for the CDR3 is TGTGCCAGCAGTTACTCCGGACAGGGCCTTACTGAAGCTTTCTTT. Translating gives CASSYSGQGLTEAFF.

This chain joins TRBV11-2 and TRBJ2-2; D not certain. The CDR3 runs 13 residues. The germline V gene has CDR1 SGHAT and CDR2 FQNNGV. Trimming took 7 bases from V and 2 from J, leaving 8 bases between them. The CDR3 loop reads CASTLTNTGELFF. CDR3 sequence (DNA): TGTGCCAGCACCCTAACAAACACCGGGGAGCTGTTTTTT.

The chain couples TRBV5-1 to TRBJ2-5; 7 bases line up with TRBD1. CDR3 length: 15 residues. The V segment lost 4 bases and the J segment 2 bases; nucleotides outside the gene matches: 8. Germline CDR1 reads SGHRS; CDR2 reads YFSETQ. In DNA form, the CDR3 reads TGCGCCAGCAGCCGCGGCCCGGGACAGCAAGAGACCCAGTACTTC. This translates into CASSRGPGQQETQYF.

The chain joins TRBV5-8 to TRBJ2-5; a possible D gene is TRBD1 (6 bases). The germline CDR1 and CDR2 sequences are SGHTS and YDEGEE. CDR3 length: 15 residues. V gave up 4 bases and J gave up 2 bases, with 15 bases separating them. CDR3 DNA sequence: TGTGCCAGCAGCCTCGTCGGACAGACACAAGAGACCCAGTACTTC. It codes for CASSLVGQTQETQYF.

This clone was observed a handful of times. The chain employs TRBV7-7 and TRBJ2-5; either TRBD1 or TRBD2 may fit D (5 bases each). Per the germline V gene, CDR1 is SSHAT and CDR2 is FNYEAQ (reference sequence). The V and J ends lost 4 bases and 5 bases respectively, with 11 bases between them. The CDR3 runs to 13 residues. The CDR3 loop reads CASSSGARETQYF. CDR3 nucleotide sequence: TGTGCCAGCAGCTCCGGGGCCCGGGAGACCCAGTACTTC.

The chain has TRBV10-3 and TRBJ1-1; 7 bases are a match to TRBD1. CDR3 size: 17 residues. Germline values: CDR1 ENHRY, CDR2 SYGVKD. The junction had 7 bases not matched to a gene; V was cut back by 0 bases and J by 0 bases. CDR3 residues: CAISESPGTEMNTEAFF. The CDR3 nucleotides read TGTGCCATCAGTGAGTCGCCCGGGACAGAGATGAACACTGAAGCTTTCTTT.

The chain joins TRBV5-1 to TRBJ1-5; 7 bases agree with TRBD1. With V trimmed by 8 bases and J by 7 bases, 9 bases remained unmatched. Germline V CDR1 and CDR2: SGHRS, YFSETQ. This CDR3 comprises 13 residues. The DNA of the CDR3 is TGCGCCAGTGGAACAGGGGTCGGGCAGCCCCAGCATTTT. Translated, it gives CASGTGVGQPQHF.

This clone is a singleton in its sample. CDR3 DNA: TGTGCCAGCAGTCGGAGGCGGGGGAGGCTTGGGCCCTACGAGCAGTACTTC. Its protein product is CASSRRRGRLGPYEQYF. V and J are TRBV28 and TRBJ2-7, with 7 bases aligning to TRBD2. Germline V gives CDR1 MDHEN, CDR2 SYDVKM. V shed 5 bases and J 2 bases; nucleotides not matched to a gene: 15. This CDR3 comprises 17 residues. The full variable domain, completed using reference TRBV28 and TRBJ2-7, is DVKVTQSSRYLVKRTGEKVFLECVQDMDHENMFWYRQDPGLGLRLIYFSYDVKMKEKGDIPEGYSVSREKKERFSLILESASTNQTSMYLCASSRRRGRLGPYEQYFGPGTRLTVT.

The chain employs TRBV5-1 and TRBJ2-6, with 8 bases identical to TRBD1. Per germline, CDR1 SGHRS and CDR2 YFSETQ. The CDR3 covers 18 residues. J was trimmed by 0 bases and V by 1 base; bases with no gene match: 6. Written as DNA, the CDR3 is TGCGCCAGCAGCTTGCCGACAGGGGCTATCTCTGGGGCCAACGTCCTGACTTTC. This sequence encodes CASSLPTGAISGANVLTF.

V is TRBV29-1 and J is TRBJ2-5; D gene ambiguous. Germline V CDR1 and CDR2: SQVTM, ANQGSEA. The CDR3 totals 12 residues. V was trimmed by 4 bases and J by 5 bases, leaving 11 bases between them. CDR3 sequence reads: CSVADWMETQYF. DNA for the CDR3: TGCAGCGTTGCGGATTGGATGGAGACCCAGTACTTC.

V gene TRBV9 combines with J gene TRBJ2-7, with D possibly TRBD1 on 5 matching bases. This CDR3 has 15 amino acids. The V and J ends lost 4 bases and 1 base respectively, with 15 bases between them. Germline CDR1 SGDLS, CDR2 YYNGEE. DNA of the CDR3: TGTGCCAGCAGCCCACACCCCCAGGGATCCTACGAGCAGTACTTC. Translation gives CASSPHPQGSYEQYF.

J is TRBJ1-1 and V is TRBV10-3, with D possibly matching TRBD1 (5 bases). Trimming left V 0 bases short and J 0 bases short, with 8 bases between. Germline V gene lookup returns CDR1 ENHRY and CDR2 SYGVKD. The CDR3 runs 15 residues. This CDR3 is CAISESGGLNTEAFF. For the CDR3, the DNA is TGTGCCATCAGTGAGTCGGGGGGTTTGAACACTGAAGCTTTCTTT.

This clone was detected once. The CDR3 protein is CASSPRDSSYTF. In DNA, the CDR3 is TGCGCCAGCAGCCCCAGGGACAGTTCCTACACCTTC. The rearrangement links TRBV4-1 to TRBJ1-2; 7 nucleotides align to TRBD1. Losses at the gene ends were 4 bases for V and 10 bases for J; bases not matched to a gene: 6. The CDR3 runs to 12 residues. CDR1 and CDR2 from the germline V gene are MGHRA and YSYEKL.

In nucleotides, the CDR3 is TGTGCCAGCAGGCCGGGACTTGAAGGGGGGGAGCAGTTCTTC. Its protein is CASRPGLEGGEQFF. The rearrangement joins TRBV27 to TRBJ2-1, with D perhaps given as TRBD1 or TRBD2 (6 bases each). Trimming took 6 bases from V and 10 from J, leaving 19 bases between them. The CDR3 length is 14 residues. The V gene's germline CDR1 is MNHEY and CDR2 SMNVEV (reference sequence).

The chain couples TRBV12-5 to TRBJ2-3; a possible D gene is TRBD2 (6 bases). V was pared by 11 bases and J by 0 bases, with 12 bases between. The CDR3 spans 13 residues. In germline, CDR1 is LGHNT, CDR2 FRNRAP. CDR3 protein: CAVGGASTDTQYF. The CDR3 DNA sequence: TGTGCTGTGGGGGGAGCGAGCACAGATACGCAGTATTTT.

V and J are TRBV5-4 and TRBJ1-3, with D perhaps TRBD1 (5 bases). There are 16 residues in the CDR3. The germline V gene encodes CDR1 SGHNT and CDR2 YYREEE (reference sequence). V dropped 0 bases and J dropped 0 bases, with 10 bases sitting between them. CDR3 region: CASSLDRTNSGNTIYF. The CDR3 DNA follows: TGTGCCAGCAGCTTGGACAGGACTAACTCTGGAAACACCATATATTTT.

The rearrangement links TRBV14 to TRBJ2-5, with D uncertain. The CDR3 consists of 17 residues. V lost 0 bases and J lost 0, with 14 bases in between. In germline, CDR1 is SGHDN, CDR2 FVKESK. The CDR3 is CASSQDYGRRYQETQYF. CDR3 DNA sequence: TGTGCCAGCAGCCAAGATTACGGACGCCGGTACCAAGAGACCCAGTACTTC.

This clone showed up just a few times. The chain employs TRBV9 and TRBJ1-2, with 7 bases fitting TRBD1. Germline loops: CDR1 SGDLS, CDR2 YYNGEE. The J segment lost 4 bases and the V segment lost 0 bases, leaving 6 bases of the junction unmatched. This CDR3 is 15 amino acids long. CDR3 DNA sequence: TGTGCCAGCAGCGTAGAGGGACAGCTATTCTATGGCTACACCTTC. Its translation is CASSVEGQLFYGYTF.

V is TRBV28 and J is TRBJ2-5; D ambiguous. V gave up 2 bases and J gave up 0 bases, with 10 bases separating them. The CDR3 consists of 15 residues. In germline, CDR1 is MDHEN, CDR2 SYDVKM. CDR3 protein: CASSLPKGYQETQYF. The CDR3 DNA reads TGTGCCAGCAGTTTACCAAAGGGTTACCAAGAGACCCAGTACTTC.

V is TRBV28 and J is TRBJ1-4, with D possibly TRBD1 on 6 matching bases. V lost 0 bases and J lost 7, with 12 bases in between. The CDR3 has 15 amino acids. Germline CDR1 MDHEN, CDR2 SYDVKM. Written as DNA, the CDR3 is TGTGCCAGCAGTTTATGGGGGGCGCGGGGTGAAAAACTGTTTTTT. It translates to CASSLWGARGEKLFF. Full variable domain (remainder filled in from reference TRBV28 and TRBJ1-4): DVKVTQSSRYLVKRTGEKVFLECVQDMDHENMFWYRQDPGLGLRLIYFSYDVKMKEKGDIPEGYSVSREKKERFSLILESASTNQTSMYLCASSLWGARGEKLFFGSGTQLSVL.

This chain joins TRBV19 and TRBJ2-7; the match to TRBD1 covers 9 bases. This CDR3 has 14 amino acids. Germline values: CDR1 LNHDA, CDR2 SQIVND (reference sequence). Unmatched junction bases numbered 7, after V lost 5 bases and J lost 5 bases. In nucleotides, the CDR3 is TGTGCCAGTAGTGTTTACAGGGGGCTCAACGAGCAGTACTTC. This codes for CASSVYRGLNEQYF.

The rearrangement joins TRBV25-1 to TRBJ2-3; TRBD1 is a possible D gene (6 bases). The CDR3 loop spans 14 amino acids. CDR1 is MGHDK, CDR2 SYGVNS, per germline. V shed 7 bases and J shed 3 bases, with 14 bases lying between them. For the CDR3, the DNA is TGTGCCAGCACCCAGGGGTCGAGGACAGATACGCAGTATTTT. It yields the protein CASTQGSRTDTQYF.